This T cell receptor beta chain was recorded in a study of blood T cell repertoires in COVID-19. Original data processing: Reference gene primers were amplified, and this amplification served to estimate nucleated cell counts. This table comes from immunoSEQ multiplex PCR, and its TCRdb copy is limited to in-frame clones, with some not included. From that table come the V and J calls and clone size; the DNA was used to work out D and trimming. Of 200,000 or so clones listed, roughly 90% were seen once; the top ten hold over 0.75%. Between the trimmed V and J ends, which lost 6 bases and 4 bases, there was a span of 18 bases. Germline-derived CDR1 and CDR2 are LNHDA and SQIVND (reference sequence). The length of the CDR3 is 15 residues.

Input material: peripheral blood. The source is a man aged 55 to 69 with COVID-19, enrolled during active disease. This sequence joins TRBV19 and TRBJ1-1, with a possible D match to TRBD1 (6 bases). Here the CDR3 reads CASRSQGTGGTEAFF. CDR3 sequence (DNA): TGTGCCAGTAGGTCACAGGGAACGGGTGGCACTGAAGCTTTCTTT.